These T cell receptor beta chains were read from a single sample in a study of CD8+CD57+ T cells in acquired aplastic anemia. A single record per CDR3 protein comes from TCRdb applying MiXCR to the reads. The sample lists 89,000 or so distinct CDR3 sequences, roughly two thirds occurring once. What was sequenced was sorted CD4+, CD8+, or CD8+CD57+ T cells (not recorded which) from PBMCs. All receptors come from a human donor with aplastic anemia. Both conserved end residues are part of each CDR3. D genes are given only for firm matches. A row's size may be missing; if present it is once, few, many or a size class.

j_gene: TRBJ2-3; abundance: .; d_gene: .; v_gene: TRBV24-1; CDR3aa: CATSDPTDTDTQYF; CDR3nt: TGTGCCACCAGTGATCCCACAGATACAGATACGCAGTATTTT
j_gene: TRBJ1-4; abundance: .; d_gene: .; v_gene: TRBV20-1; CDR3aa: CSARDLGRDNEKLFF; CDR3nt: TGCAGTGCTAGAGATCTTGGCAGGGATAATGAAAAACTGTTTTTT
j_gene: TRBJ1-5; abundance: .; d_gene: .; v_gene: TRBV29-1; CDR3aa: CSAASGSNQPQHF; CDR3nt: TGCAGCGCCGCCTCAGGCAGCAATCAGCCCCAGCATTTT
j_gene: TRBJ2-7; abundance: .; d_gene: TRBD2; v_gene: TRBV10-3; CDR3aa: CGSGSSSEQYF; CDR3nt: TGTGGGAGCGGGAGTTCAAGCGAGCAGTACTTC
j_gene: TRBJ2-3; abundance: .; d_gene: .; v_gene: TRBV20-1; CDR3aa: CSARQFTDTQYF; CDR3nt: TGCAGTGCACGACAGTTCACAGATACGCAGTATTTT
j_gene: TRBJ1-2; abundance: .; d_gene: .; v_gene: TRBV20-1; CDR3aa: CSARGGGYGYTF; CDR3nt: TGCAGTGCTAGGGGGGGCGGGTATGGCTACACCTTC
j_gene: TRBJ1-5; abundance: .; d_gene: .; v_gene: TRBV7-2; CDR3aa: CASSMSPQGNQPQHF; CDR3nt: TGTGCCAGCAGCATGAGTCCACAGGGTAATCAGCCCCAGCATTTT
j_gene: TRBJ2-1; abundance: once; d_gene: .; v_gene: TRBV2; CDR3aa: CASSEDHEQFF; CDR3nt: TGTGCCAGCAGCGAGGACCATGAGCAGTTCTTC
j_gene: TRBJ2-5; abundance: .; d_gene: .; v_gene: TRBV5-1; CDR3aa: CASSFVAQETQYF; CDR3nt: TGCGCCAGCAGCTTCGTAGCGCAAGAGACCCAGTACTTC
j_gene: TRBJ2-1; abundance: .; d_gene: TRBD2; v_gene: TRBV24-1; CDR3aa: CATSSAGVRNEQFF; CDR3nt: TGTGCCACCAGTTCTGCGGGAGTGAGGAATGAGCAGTTCTTC
j_gene: TRBJ1-5; abundance: .; d_gene: .; v_gene: TRBV19; CDR3aa: CASSIRAGFDQPQHF; CDR3nt: TGTGCCAGTAGTATTAGGGCAGGGTTCGATCAGCCCCAGCATTTT
j_gene: TRBJ2-7; abundance: .; d_gene: .; v_gene: TRBV10-2; CDR3aa: CASSERKAGVGEQYF; CDR3nt: TGCGCCAGCAGTGAGAGGAAAGCAGGAGTGGGCGAGCAGTACTTC
j_gene: TRBJ2-7; abundance: many; d_gene: TRBD2; v_gene: TRBV12-3/TRBV12-4; CDR3aa: CASSLAGASYEQYF; CDR3nt: TGTGCCAGCAGTCTAGCGGGGGCTTCCTACGAGCAGTACTTC
j_gene: TRBJ2-7; abundance: .; d_gene: .; v_gene: TRBV29-1; CDR3aa: CSVVGVGTMTEQYF; CDR3nt: TGCAGCGTTGTCGGGGTAGGGACCATGACCGAGCAGTACTTC
j_gene: TRBJ1-2; abundance: .; d_gene: .; v_gene: TRBV7-9; CDR3aa: CASSLQSGYTF; CDR3nt: TGTGCCAGCAGCTTACAGTCTGGCTACACCTTC
j_gene: TRBJ1-1; abundance: few; d_gene: .; v_gene: TRBV5-4; CDR3aa: CASSSQLEAFF; CDR3nt: TGTGCCAGCAGCTCGCAGCTTGAAGCTTTCTTT
j_gene: TRBJ2-1; abundance: .; d_gene: .; v_gene: TRBV7-3; CDR3aa: CASSLNSNEQFF; CDR3nt: TGTGCCAGCAGCTTAAACTCGAATGAGCAGTTCTTC
j_gene: TRBJ1-2; abundance: few; d_gene: .; v_gene: TRBV20-1; CDR3aa: CSAKDQNYGYTF; CDR3nt: TGCAGTGCGAAGGACCAGAACTATGGCTACACCTTC
j_gene: TRBJ2-2; abundance: once; d_gene: .; v_gene: TRBV19; CDR3aa: CASRAGWTGELFF; CDR3nt: TGTGCCAGTCGGGCAGGGTGGACCGGGGAGCTGTTTTTT
j_gene: TRBJ1-6; abundance: .; d_gene: .; v_gene: TRBV20-1; CDR3aa: CSAQSWDSPLHF; CDR3nt: TGCAGTGCACAGTCCTGGGATTCACCCCTCCACTTT
j_gene: TRBJ2-1; abundance: .; d_gene: TRBD2; v_gene: TRBV11-1; CDR3aa: CASSARSWREGRLFF; CDR3nt: TGTGCCAGCAGCGCCAGAAGTTGGCGGGAGGGCCGGTTGTTCTTC
j_gene: TRBJ1-1; abundance: .; d_gene: TRBD1; v_gene: TRBV9; CDR3aa: CASSAQPNTGTVNTEAFF; CDR3nt: TGTGCCAGCAGCGCTCAACCGAATACCGGGACAGTGAACACTGAAGCTTTCTTT
j_gene: TRBJ1-2; abundance: .; d_gene: TRBD1; v_gene: TRBV20-1; CDR3aa: CSAKTSGGQETF; CDR3nt: TGCAGTGCTAAGACTTCAGGGGGCCAAGAGACCTTC
j_gene: TRBJ2-7; abundance: .; d_gene: .; v_gene: TRBV20-1; CDR3aa: CSAPRQIVDEQYF; CDR3nt: TGCAGTGCCCCGCGCCAGATTGTGGACGAGCAGTACTTC
j_gene: TRBJ1-2; abundance: .; d_gene: .; v_gene: TRBV29-1; CDR3aa: CSVDPGHTNYGYTF; CDR3nt: TGCAGCGTTGACCCAGGACATACTAACTATGGCTACACCTTC
j_gene: TRBJ2-7; abundance: .; d_gene: TRBD1; v_gene: TRBV2; CDR3aa: CASSPQGAAYEQYF; CDR3nt: TGTGCCAGCAGCCCCCAGGGGGCAGCCTACGAGCAGTACTTC
j_gene: TRBJ2-7; abundance: .; d_gene: .; v_gene: TRBV2; CDR3aa: CASSDVQGRHEQYF; CDR3nt: TGTGCCAGCAGTGACGTACAGGGGAGGCACGAGCAGTACTTC
j_gene: TRBJ2-3; abundance: .; d_gene: .; v_gene: TRBV7-9; CDR3aa: CASSPIPPGVDTQYF; CDR3nt: TGTGCCAGCAGCCCGATCCCCCCTGGTGTAGATACGCAGTATTTT
j_gene: TRBJ1-5; abundance: .; d_gene: .; v_gene: TRBV19; CDR3aa: CASSILVGQPQHF; CDR3nt: TGTGCCAGTAGCATTTTGGTTGGTCAGCCCCAGCATTTT
j_gene: TRBJ1-5; abundance: few; d_gene: .; v_gene: TRBV11-1; CDR3aa: CASSLAVSYGGVNQPQHF; CDR3nt: TGTGCCAGCAGCTTAGCGGTGTCTTATGGGGGTGTAAATCAGCCCCAGCATTTT
j_gene: TRBJ2-7; abundance: .; d_gene: .; v_gene: TRBV7-3; CDR3aa: CASSLRPRYEQYF; CDR3nt: TGTGCCAGCAGCTTAAGGCCGAGGTACGAGCAGTACTTC
j_gene: TRBJ2-3; abundance: .; d_gene: TRBD1; v_gene: TRBV20-1; CDR3aa: CSALGQVRYTQYF; CDR3nt: TGCAGTGCTCTAGGACAGGTGCGATATACGCAGTATTTT
j_gene: TRBJ1-1; abundance: .; d_gene: .; v_gene: TRBV19; CDR3aa: CASTTGPMGTEAFF; CDR3nt: TGTGCCAGTACCACGGGGCCCATGGGCACTGAAGCTTTCTTT
j_gene: TRBJ2-5; abundance: .; d_gene: TRBD2; v_gene: TRBV10-3; CDR3aa: CAISEAGTSGEETQYF; CDR3nt: TGTGCCATCAGTGAGGCCGGGACTAGCGGAGAAGAGACCCAGTACTTC
j_gene: TRBJ2-5; abundance: .; d_gene: TRBD1; v_gene: TRBV9; CDR3aa: CASSVVAQGAQETQYF; CDR3nt: TGTGCCAGCAGCGTAGTTGCCCAGGGGGCCCAAGAGACCCAGTACTTC
j_gene: TRBJ2-1; abundance: once; d_gene: .; v_gene: TRBV2; CDR3aa: CASRDPDWLYEQFF; CDR3nt: TGTGCCAGCAGGGACCCCGACTGGCTCTATGAGCAGTTCTTC
j_gene: TRBJ1-2; abundance: once; d_gene: .; v_gene: TRBV29-1; CDR3aa: CSVGSRAGYTF; CDR3nt: TGCAGCGTTGGTTCCCGGGCGGGCTACACCTTC
j_gene: TRBJ2-5; abundance: once; d_gene: TRBD2; v_gene: TRBV20-1; CDR3aa: CSALGGELGTQYF; CDR3nt: TGCAGTGCGCTGGGGGGGGAGCTGGGGACCCAGTACTTC
j_gene: TRBJ2-1; abundance: .; d_gene: TRBD2; v_gene: TRBV10-3; CDR3aa: CAISESSGRVSSYNEQFF; CDR3nt: TGTGCCATCAGTGAATCTAGCGGGAGGGTCAGCTCCTACAATGAGCAGTTCTTC
j_gene: TRBJ1-2; abundance: .; d_gene: .; v_gene: TRBV15; CDR3aa: CATSRENYGYTF; CDR3nt: TGTGCCACCAGCAGAGAGAACTATGGCTACACCTTC
j_gene: TRBJ2-1; abundance: once; d_gene: .; v_gene: TRBV15; CDR3aa: CATAASTNNGQFF; CDR3nt: TGTGCCACCGCGGCTAGTACGAACAATGGGCAGTTCTTC
j_gene: TRBJ1-2; abundance: .; d_gene: .; v_gene: TRBV20-1; CDR3aa: CSARDLRGANYGYTF; CDR3nt: TGCAGTGCTAGAGATCTAAGGGGGGCTAACTATGGCTACACCTTC
j_gene: TRBJ1-5; abundance: .; d_gene: .; v_gene: TRBV20-1; CDR3aa: CSARFSGSNQPQHF; CDR3nt: TGCAGTGCTAGGTTTTCAGGTAGCAATCAGCCCCAGCATTTT
j_gene: TRBJ2-7; abundance: .; d_gene: TRBD1; v_gene: TRBV7-9; CDR3aa: CASSLQRDRGHEQYF; CDR3nt: TGTGCCAGCAGCCTCCAGCGGGACAGGGGCCACGAGCAGTACTTC
j_gene: TRBJ2-5; abundance: few; d_gene: TRBD1; v_gene: TRBV15; CDR3aa: CATSRNRGPETQYF; CDR3nt: TGTGCCACCAGCAGAAACAGGGGGCCAGAGACCCAGTACTTC
j_gene: TRBJ1-5; abundance: .; d_gene: .; v_gene: TRBV3-1; CDR3aa: CASSQEFYEDQPQHF; CDR3nt: TGTGCCAGCAGCCAAGAGTTTTATGAAGATCAGCCCCAGCATTTT
j_gene: TRBJ1-5; abundance: .; d_gene: .; v_gene: TRBV7-2; CDR3aa: CASSLSQYYQPQHF; CDR3nt: TGTGCCAGCAGCTTGAGCCAGTATTATCAGCCCCAGCATTTT
j_gene: TRBJ2-1; abundance: .; d_gene: .; v_gene: TRBV2; CDR3aa: CASRRRGGSYNEQFF; CDR3nt: TGTGCCAGCAGGCGGAGGGGGGGCTCCTACAATGAGCAGTTCTTC
j_gene: TRBJ2-7; abundance: .; d_gene: TRBD2; v_gene: TRBV20-1; CDR3aa: CSARDPLAGYEQYF; CDR3nt: TGCAGTGCTAGAGATCCACTAGCGGGCTACGAGCAGTACTTC
j_gene: TRBJ2-2; abundance: .; d_gene: .; v_gene: TRBV25-1; CDR3aa: CASSPPVSGLGGELFF; CDR3nt: TGTGCCAGCTCACCACCGGTCTCGGGACTCGGCGGGGAGCTGTTTTTT
j_gene: TRBJ1-1; abundance: .; d_gene: .; v_gene: TRBV2; CDR3aa: CASSVRRQGQNTEAFF; CDR3nt: TGTGCCAGCAGTGTAAGAAGGCAGGGACAAAACACTGAAGCTTTCTTT
j_gene: TRBJ1-2; abundance: .; d_gene: .; v_gene: TRBV10-3; CDR3aa: CAISESIRVGAGNGYTF; CDR3nt: TGTGCCATCAGTGAGTCGATTAGGGTCGGGGCTGGGAATGGCTACACCTTC
j_gene: TRBJ2-4; abundance: many; d_gene: TRBD1; v_gene: TRBV11-2; CDR3aa: CASRRQGHGAKNIQYF; CDR3nt: TGTGCCAGCAGAAGACAGGGGCATGGGGCCAAAAACATTCAGTACTTC
j_gene: TRBJ1-2; abundance: many; d_gene: TRBD1; v_gene: TRBV7-6; CDR3aa: CASSSFQGEYGYTF; CDR3nt: TGTGCCAGCAGCTCTTTCCAGGGGGAATATGGCTACACCTTC
j_gene: TRBJ2-3; abundance: .; d_gene: TRBD1; v_gene: TRBV25-1; CDR3aa: CASSPGGGFGVTDTQYF; CDR3nt: TGTGCCAGCAGTCCAGGGGGCGGTTTCGGGGTCACAGATACGCAGTATTTT
j_gene: TRBJ1-6; abundance: few; d_gene: .; v_gene: TRBV2; CDR3aa: CASTRESNSPLHF; CDR3nt: TGTGCCAGCACCCGGGAATCCAATTCACCCCTCCACTTT
j_gene: TRBJ2-2; abundance: .; d_gene: .; v_gene: TRBV20-1; CDR3aa: CSASRGPNTGELFF; CDR3nt: TGCAGTGCTAGCAGGGGACCGAACACCGGGGAGCTGTTTTTT
j_gene: TRBJ1-1; abundance: .; d_gene: TRBD1; v_gene: TRBV20-1; CDR3aa: CSATRTGTGNTEAFF; CDR3nt: TGCAGTGCTACTCGCACCGGGACAGGGAACACTGAAGCTTTCTTT
j_gene: TRBJ1-1; abundance: .; d_gene: .; v_gene: TRBV20-1; CDR3aa: CSARPWTEGNTEAFF; CDR3nt: TGCAGTGCTAGACCCTGGACAGAGGGGAACACTGAAGCTTTCTTT
j_gene: TRBJ2-3; abundance: once; d_gene: TRBD2; v_gene: TRBV2; CDR3aa: CASRERTSGGDTQYF; CDR3nt: TGTGCCAGCAGGGAGAGGACTAGCGGGGGAGATACGCAGTATTTT